This TCR beta chain was identified during a study of T cells in Graves' hyperthyroidism and ophthalmopathy. The sample holds many counts of this clonotype. The antigen is unknown. Amplification yielded TCR beta CDR3 regions, with RNA transcripts as the source. Carried out on the TCR CDR3, a first-round RT-PCR used the HTBI primer set. TCRdb re-analysed the multiplex PCR reads in MiXCR, keeping a single row per CDR3 protein. The repertoire consists of 700,000 to 850,000 distinct CDR3 sequences, with about a third occurring once and the leading ten covering 31%. The germline CDR1 and CDR2 sequences are LNHNV and YYDKDF (reference sequence). Between the trimmed V and J ends, which lost 3 bases and 7 bases, there was a span of 27 bases. The CDR3 length is 18 residues. Study observations and caveats: Clonotypes that were expanded in thyroid above 0.001 mostly appeared in blood too.

Lactation, pregnancy, other autoimmune disease or uncontrolled infection led to exclusion of patients. In making diagnoses, clinical symptoms, serum thyroxine and TRAb, thyroid ultrasound and orbital computed tomography were all used. A 10 ml volume of fresh peripheral blood provided the PBMCs. The receptor's source is a woman between 40 and 55 years old with Graves' hyperthyroidism. The V and J genes are TRBV15 and TRBJ2-5; TRBD1 might be the D (6 bases). The specimen was blood. Here the CDR3 reads CATSSGGPSQGIIGTQYF. The CDR3 DNA sequence: TGTGCCACCAGCAGTGGTGGCCCCTCACAGGGTATCATCGGGACCCAGTACTTC.